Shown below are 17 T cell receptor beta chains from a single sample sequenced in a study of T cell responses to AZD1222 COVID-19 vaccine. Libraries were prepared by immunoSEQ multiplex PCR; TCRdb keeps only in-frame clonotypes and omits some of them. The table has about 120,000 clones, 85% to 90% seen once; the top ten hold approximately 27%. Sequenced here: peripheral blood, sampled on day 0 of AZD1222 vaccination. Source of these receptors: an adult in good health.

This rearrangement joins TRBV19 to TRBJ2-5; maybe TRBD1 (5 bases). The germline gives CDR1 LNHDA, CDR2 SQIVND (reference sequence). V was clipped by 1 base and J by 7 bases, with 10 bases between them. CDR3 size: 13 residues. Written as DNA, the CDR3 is TGTGCCAGTAGTATAGCCAGGGAAGCGACCCAGTACTTC. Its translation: CASSIAREATQYF.

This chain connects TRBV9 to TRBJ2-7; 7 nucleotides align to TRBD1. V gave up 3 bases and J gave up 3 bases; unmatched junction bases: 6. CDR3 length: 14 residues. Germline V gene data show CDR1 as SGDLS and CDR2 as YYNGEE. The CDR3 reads CASSATGDRYEQYF. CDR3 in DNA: TGTGCCAGCAGCGCAACAGGGGACCGCTACGAGCAGTACTTC.

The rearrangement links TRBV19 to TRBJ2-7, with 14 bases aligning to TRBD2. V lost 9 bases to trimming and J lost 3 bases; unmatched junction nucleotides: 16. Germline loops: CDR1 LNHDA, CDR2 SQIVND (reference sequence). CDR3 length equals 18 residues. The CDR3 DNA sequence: TGTGCCAGCCCAAAACGGGGACTAGCGGGAGAGACGCTCTACGAGCAGTACTTC. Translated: CASPKRGLAGETLYEQYF.

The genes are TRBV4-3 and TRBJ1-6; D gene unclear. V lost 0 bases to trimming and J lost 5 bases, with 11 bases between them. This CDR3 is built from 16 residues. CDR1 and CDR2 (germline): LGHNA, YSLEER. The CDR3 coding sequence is TGCGCCAGCAGCCAAGACCCGGGCTTAAATAATTCACCCCTCCACTTT. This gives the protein CASSQDPGLNNSPLHF.

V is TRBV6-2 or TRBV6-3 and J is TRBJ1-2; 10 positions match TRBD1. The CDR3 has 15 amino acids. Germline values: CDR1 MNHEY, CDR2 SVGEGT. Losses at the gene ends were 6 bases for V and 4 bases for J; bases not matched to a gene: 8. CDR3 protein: CASSEGTGDPYGYTF. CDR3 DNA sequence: TGTGCCAGCAGCGAGGGGACAGGGGATCCCTATGGCTACACCTTC.

The CDR3 sequence: CASSPRVQETQYF. The CDR3 region has the DNA TGTGCCAGCTCACCGAGGGTACAAGAGACCCAGTACTTC. The chain is built from TRBV18 and TRBJ2-5; possible D gene TRBD2, 5 bases. V was trimmed by 3 bases and J by 2 bases, leaving 7 bases between them. The CDR3 spans 13 residues. Germline assignment: CDR1 KGHSH and CDR2 LQKENI. The full variable domain, its missing parts supplied by reference TRBV18 and TRBJ2-5, is NAGVMQNPRHLVRRRGQEARLRCSPMKGHSHVYWYRQLPEEGLKFMVYLQKENIIDESGMPKERFSAEFPKEGPSILRIQQVVRGDSAAYFCASSPRVQETQYFGPGTRLLVL.

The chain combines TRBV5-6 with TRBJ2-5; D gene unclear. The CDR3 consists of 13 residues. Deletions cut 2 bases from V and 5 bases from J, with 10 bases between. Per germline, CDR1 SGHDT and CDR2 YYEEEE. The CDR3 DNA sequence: TGTGCCAGCAGCTTACGGAGTGGGGAGACCCAGTACTTC. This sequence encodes CASSLRSGETQYF.

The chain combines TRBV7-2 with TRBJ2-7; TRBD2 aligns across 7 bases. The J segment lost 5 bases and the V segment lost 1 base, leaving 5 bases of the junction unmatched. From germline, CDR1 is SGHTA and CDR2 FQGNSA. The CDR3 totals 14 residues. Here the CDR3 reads CASSLGGSPHEQYF. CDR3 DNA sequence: TGTGCCAGCAGCTTAGGCGGGAGCCCCCACGAGCAGTACTTC.

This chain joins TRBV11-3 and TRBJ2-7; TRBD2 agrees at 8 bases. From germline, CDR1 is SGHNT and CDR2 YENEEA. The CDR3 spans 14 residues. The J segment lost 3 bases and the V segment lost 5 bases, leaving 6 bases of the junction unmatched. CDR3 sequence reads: CASSPGLADYEQYF. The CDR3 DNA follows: TGTGCCAGCAGCCCCGGACTAGCTGACTACGAGCAGTACTTC.

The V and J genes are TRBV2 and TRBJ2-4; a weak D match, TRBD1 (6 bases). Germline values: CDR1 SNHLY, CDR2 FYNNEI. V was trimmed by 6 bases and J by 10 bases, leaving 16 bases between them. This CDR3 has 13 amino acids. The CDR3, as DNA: TGTGCCAGCAGCCTACAGGACAGCCAGATTCAGTACTTC. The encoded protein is CASSLQDSQIQYF.

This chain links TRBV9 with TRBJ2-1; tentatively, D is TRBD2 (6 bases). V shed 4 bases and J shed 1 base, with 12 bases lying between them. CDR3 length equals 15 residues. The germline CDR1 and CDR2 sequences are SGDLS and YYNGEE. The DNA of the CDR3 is TGTGCCAGCAGCTCCTCCGGGACTTCCTACAATGAGCAGTTCTTC. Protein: CASSSSGTSYNEQFF.

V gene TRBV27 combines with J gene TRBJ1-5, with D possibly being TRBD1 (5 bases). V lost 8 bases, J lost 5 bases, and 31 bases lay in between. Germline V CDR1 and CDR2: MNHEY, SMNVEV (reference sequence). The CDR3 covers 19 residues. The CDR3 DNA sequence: TGTGCCAGCCCCCCGTCGCATCGGGGCCTACCTAGAGATGATCAGCCCCAGCATTTT. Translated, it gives CASPPSHRGLPRDDQPQHF.

The CDR3 DNA reads as TGCGCCAGCAGCTTGGCCATGACTAGCGGGTTTGACACAGATACGCAGTATTTT. Translating gives CASSLAMTSGFDTDTQYF. The gene calls are TRBV5-1 and TRBJ2-3; TRBD2 aligns across 10 bases. The trim removed 0 bases at V and 2 bases at J, leaving 9 bases unmatched. The CDR3 totals 18 residues. CDR1 is SGHRS and CDR2 is YFSETQ in the germline V gene.

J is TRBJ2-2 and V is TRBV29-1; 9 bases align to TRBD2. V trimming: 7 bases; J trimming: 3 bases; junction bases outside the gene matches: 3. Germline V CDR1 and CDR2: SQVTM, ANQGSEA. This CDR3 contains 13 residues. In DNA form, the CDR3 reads TGCAGCGGAGGCGGGAGGGACACCGGGGAGCTGTTTTTT. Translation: CSGGGRDTGELFF.

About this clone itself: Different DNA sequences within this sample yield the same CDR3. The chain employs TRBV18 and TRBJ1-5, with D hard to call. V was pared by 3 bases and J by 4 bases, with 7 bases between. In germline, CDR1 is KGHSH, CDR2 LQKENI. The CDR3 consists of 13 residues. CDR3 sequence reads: CASSPDRNQPQHF. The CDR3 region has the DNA TGTGCCAGCTCACCGGACCGGAATCAGCCCCAGCATTTT.

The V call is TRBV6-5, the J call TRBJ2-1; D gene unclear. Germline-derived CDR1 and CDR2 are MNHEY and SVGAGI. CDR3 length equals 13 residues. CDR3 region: CGVAHQVYNEQFF. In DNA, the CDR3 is TGTGGAGTGGCTCATCAAGTTTACAATGAGCAGTTCTTC.

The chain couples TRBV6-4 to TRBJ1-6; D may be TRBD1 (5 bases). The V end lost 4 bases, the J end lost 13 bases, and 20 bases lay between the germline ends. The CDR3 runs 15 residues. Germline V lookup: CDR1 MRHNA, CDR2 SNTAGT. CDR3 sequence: CASSARGVHFTPLHF. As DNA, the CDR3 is TGTGCCAGCAGTGCCCGGGGGGTTCATTTCACCCCCCTCCACTTT.